The clone carrying this T cell receptor (beta chain) was seen just once. The antigen remains unidentified. The sample belongs to a study of shared clonotypes between healthy human individuals. General study points: Sampling included only blood; tissue repertoires likely differ.

There were no recent acute infections or vaccinations among the donors, who were healthy HIV-negative adults. Germline V gives CDR1 SGDLS, CDR2 YYNGEE. The CDR3 is 17 amino acids. With 3 bases removed from V and 0 bases from J, the gap between germline ends came to 17 bases. Assay execution took place at the deep level. Method: immunoSEQ multiplex PCR; TCRdb's copy keeps in-frame clones and lacks some. The data contain approximately 440,000 clones, around 77% of them singletons. This sequence was found in a woman aged 40 to 50 in good health. Some clones in this sample may be carry-over from other donors' samples. The source material was PBMCs. This chain uses TRBV9 with TRBJ2-3; unclear D gene. The CDR3 loop is CASSATLYSSSTDTQYF. In DNA form, the CDR3 reads TGTGCCAGCAGCGCGACACTATACTCTTCTAGCACAGATACGCAGTATTTT.